Below, 8 T cell receptor beta chains from the same sample are listed, as sequenced in a study of blood T cell repertoires in COVID-19. The assay was immunoSEQ multiplex PCR, and TCRdb's table has in-frame clones only and misses some. Of about 260,000 clones in the sample, approximately 84% are singletons; the top ten hold about 1.9%. Sequenced sample: peripheral blood. These TCRs come from a woman of 80 years or more with acute or convalescent COVID-19.

The chain recombines TRBV18 with TRBJ2-1, with 7 bases identical to TRBD2. Germline CDR1 KGHSH, CDR2 LQKENI. The V gene end was trimmed by 3 bases and the J gene end by 0 bases; junction bases not matched to a gene: 5. The CDR3 has 16 amino acids. As DNA, the CDR3 is TGTGCCAGCTCACCCCCCGGGGGGAGCTCCTACAATGAGCAGTTCTTC. Protein sequence: CASSPPGGSSYNEQFF.

In this sample, this clone turned up a few times. This chain uses TRBV25-1 with TRBJ2-1; TRBD2 might be the D (5 bases). This CDR3 contains 12 residues. CDR1 and CDR2 from the germline V gene are MGHDK and SYGVNS. Trimming stripped 5 bases from V and 7 bases from J, with 9 bases between. The CDR3 bases are TGTGCCAGCAGTCCGACGGGAAATGAGCAGTTCTTC. Translation gives CASSPTGNEQFF.

The genes are TRBV5-4 and TRBJ1-1; a possible D gene is TRBD1 (5 bases). Germline CDR1 SGHNT, CDR2 YYREEE (reference sequence). Trimming stripped 6 bases from V and 4 bases from J, with 22 bases between. The CDR3 sequence is 16 residues long. CDR3 protein: CASTQLGAQKGTEAFF. DNA of the CDR3: TGTGCCAGCACACAATTAGGGGCGCAAAAGGGCACTGAAGCTTTCTTT.

J is TRBJ1-4 and V is TRBV5-1; 8 bases are a match to TRBD1. Germline V CDR1 and CDR2: SGHRS, YFSETQ. V shed 4 bases, J shed 10 bases, and the junction held 15 bases outside the gene matches. The CDR3 contains 16 residues. The CDR3 sequence: CASSPTQGATNLKLFF. Here the CDR3 DNA reads TGCGCCAGCAGCCCCACCCAGGGGGCGACCAACCTAAAACTGTTTTTT.

The chain has TRBV5-1 and TRBJ1-4; a possible D gene is TRBD1 (5 bases). The CDR3 contains 14 residues. V was trimmed by 1 base and J by 3 bases, leaving 7 bases between them. CDR1 is SGHRS, CDR2 YFSETQ, per germline. CDR3 coding DNA: TGCGCCAGCAGCTTGATGGGGCCTAATGAAAAACTGTTTTTT. It translates to CASSLMGPNEKLFF. The full variable domain, with the rest looked up from reference TRBV5-1 and TRBJ1-4, is KAGVTQTPRYLIKTRGQQVTLSCSPISGHRSVSWYQQTPGQGLQFLFEYFSETQRNKGNFPGRFSGRQFSNSRSEMNVSTLELGDSALYLCASSLMGPNEKLFFGSGTQLSVL.

The rearrangement links TRBV6-5 to TRBJ1-1; no reliable D call. The V gene lost 5 bases and the J gene lost 8 bases, with 12 bases spanning the gap. The CDR3 sequence is 12 residues long. The germline V gene encodes CDR1 MNHEY and CDR2 SVGAGI. The CDR3 sequence is CASSRSLGEAFF. In nucleotides, the CDR3 is TGTGCCAGCAGTCGTTCCCTCGGGGAAGCTTTCTTT.

This chain connects TRBV4-3 to TRBJ1-5; TRBD1 might be the D (6 bases). Trimming removed 0 bases at V and 2 bases at J, with 11 bases between. Germline V CDR1 and CDR2: LGHNA, YSLEER. The CDR3 is 16 residues long. The CDR3 region is CASSQDGGAGNQPQHF. CDR3 bases: TGCGCCAGCAGCCAAGATGGGGGCGCCGGCAATCAGCCCCAGCATTTT.

This sequence joins TRBV5-1 and TRBJ2-1; 7 bases agree with TRBD2. This CDR3 spans 15 amino acids. Germline lookup yields CDR1 SGHRS and CDR2 YFSETQ. The V and J ends lost 2 bases and 2 bases, in that order; junction bases with no gene match: 4. CDR3 residues: CASSFSGSTYNEQFF. Here the CDR3 DNA reads TGCGCCAGCAGCTTTAGCGGGTCAACCTACAATGAGCAGTTCTTC.